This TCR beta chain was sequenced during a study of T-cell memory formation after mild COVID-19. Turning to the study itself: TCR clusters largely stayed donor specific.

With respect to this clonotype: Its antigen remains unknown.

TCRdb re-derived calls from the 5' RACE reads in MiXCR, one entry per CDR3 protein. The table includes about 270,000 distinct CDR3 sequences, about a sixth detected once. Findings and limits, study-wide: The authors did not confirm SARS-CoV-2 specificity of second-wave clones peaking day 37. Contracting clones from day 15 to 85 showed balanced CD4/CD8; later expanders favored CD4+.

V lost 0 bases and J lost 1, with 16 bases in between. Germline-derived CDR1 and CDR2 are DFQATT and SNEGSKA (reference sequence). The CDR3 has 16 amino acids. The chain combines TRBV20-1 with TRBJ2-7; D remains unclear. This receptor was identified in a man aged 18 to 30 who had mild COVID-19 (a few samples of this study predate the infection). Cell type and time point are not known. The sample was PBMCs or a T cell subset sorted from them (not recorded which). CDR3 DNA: TGCAGTGCTAGAGATCTCCTGGTCGGCCCGTCCTACGAGCAGTACTTC. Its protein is CSARDLLVGPSYEQYF.